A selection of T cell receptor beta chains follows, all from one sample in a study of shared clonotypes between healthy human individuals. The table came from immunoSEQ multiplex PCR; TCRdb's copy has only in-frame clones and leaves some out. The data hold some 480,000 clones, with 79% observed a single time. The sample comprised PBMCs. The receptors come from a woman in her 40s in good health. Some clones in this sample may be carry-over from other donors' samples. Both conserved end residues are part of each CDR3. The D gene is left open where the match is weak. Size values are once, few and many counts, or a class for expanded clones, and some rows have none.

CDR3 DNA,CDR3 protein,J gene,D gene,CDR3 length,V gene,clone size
TGTGCCAGCAGCGCCGACAGGCCAAGCACAGATACGCAGTATTTT,CASSADRPSTDTQYF,TRBJ2-3,-,15,TRBV7-8,-
TGTGCCAGCAGGCTTACCCCACGCGATGAGCAGTTCTTC,CASRLTPRDEQFF,TRBJ2-1,-,13,TRBV28,once
TGTGCCAGCTCCAAACACCAGGACGCGTACGAGCAGTACTTC,CASSKHQDAYEQYF,TRBJ2-7,-,14,TRBV27,-
TGCAGCGCAAATGGGGGGCGGGAGCGCACAGATACGCAGTATTTT,CSANGGRERTDTQYF,TRBJ2-3,-,15,TRBV29-1,-
TGTGCCAGCAGTCCGGGACCTAAGGTCCTCAAGGGGGTGGCCAAAAACATTCAGTACTTC,CASSPGPKVLKGVAKNIQYF,TRBJ2-4,-,20,TRBV27,-
TGTGCCAGCAGTGGTGGGGCCTACGAGCAGTACTTC,CASSGGAYEQYF,TRBJ2-7,-,12,TRBV27,-
TGTGCCAGCAGCCCCGGATCGGGGAGGGAGCAGTACTTC,CASSPGSGREQYF,TRBJ2-7,-,13,TRBV2,-
TGTGCCAGCAGTTACTTGCGGGAGGGAAAAGGGGAGCTGTTTTTT,CASSYLREGKGELFF,TRBJ2-2,TRBD2,15,TRBV6-6,-
TGTGCCAGCAGCCAAGATTTTGGGAGGGCCGTGGTCGATGGCTACACCTTC,CASSQDFGRAVVDGYTF,TRBJ1-2,-,17,TRBV4-2,-
TGTGCCTCCCGCACGGCGAACACCGGGGAGCTGTTTTTT,CASRTANTGELFF,TRBJ2-2,-,13,TRBV30,-
TGCGCCAGCAGCTTGGCTCTAGCGGGTAACACCGGGGAGCTGTTTTTT,CASSLALAGNTGELFF,TRBJ2-2,TRBD2,16,TRBV5-1,-
TGTGCCAGCAGCGTAGGGCAAAGAGACACTGAAGCTTTCTTT,CASSVGQRDTEAFF,TRBJ1-1,-,14,TRBV9,many
TGTGCCAGCGGTTCGGGCAGGGCCCGCACAGATACGCAGTATTTT,CASGSGRARTDTQYF,TRBJ2-3,-,15,TRBV6-1,-
TGTGCCAGCAGCGTGGGGCTAGCGGCTAACCAAGAGACCCAGTACTTC,CASSVGLAANQETQYF,TRBJ2-5,TRBD2,16,TRBV9,once
TGTGCCAGCAGCTTAGACCCTAGCGTTCAAGAGACCCAGTACTTC,CASSLDPSVQETQYF,TRBJ2-5,-,15,TRBV7-6,-
TGTGCCAGCAGCTCGACACCTGACGGGGAGCTGTTTTTT,CASSSTPDGELFF,TRBJ2-2,-,13,TRBV11-3,-
TGTGCCAGCAGTGAATTACTAAAAAGCGGAGCCTACGAGCAGTACTTC,CASSELLKSGAYEQYF,TRBJ2-7,-,16,TRBV25-1,-
TGTGCCAGCAGCTTGGTAGGGGTCTTCTCCTACAATGAGCAGTTCTTC,CASSLVGVFSYNEQFF,TRBJ2-1,-,16,TRBV5-6,-
TGTGCCAGCAGTTCGCCCGCTAGCGGGAGCGACGAGCAGTACTTC,CASSSPASGSDEQYF,TRBJ2-7,TRBD2,15,TRBV28,-
TGTGCCAGCAGTCCTACAGGGGGGACTGAAGCTTTCTTT,CASSPTGGTEAFF,TRBJ1-1,TRBD1,13,TRBV7-2,-
TGCGCCAGCAGCTTGTACCCTAGGACTAGCGGAGATACGCAGTATTTT,CASSLYPRTSGDTQYF,TRBJ2-3,TRBD2,16,TRBV5-1,once
TGTGCCAGTAGTTCGGTGACCCTGGGGAACACCGGGGAGCTGTTTTTT,CASSSVTLGNTGELFF,TRBJ2-2,-,16,TRBV19,-
TGTGCCAGCAGTCCTGGGACAGGGGGGGAAAAACTGTTTTTT,CASSPGTGGEKLFF,TRBJ1-4,TRBD1,14,TRBV27,-
TGTGCCAGTAGTATCGGACACACCCAGATCTCCTACGAGCAGTACTTC,CASSIGHTQISYEQYF,TRBJ2-7,-,16,TRBV19,few
TGTGCCAGCAGCTCCAGGCTTAGCGGCCAACAAGAGACCCAGTACTTC,CASSSRLSGQQETQYF,TRBJ2-5,-,16,TRBV13,few
TGTGCCTGGACGGGCCCCACCGGGGAGCTGTTTTTT,CAWTGPTGELFF,TRBJ2-2,-,12,TRBV30,few
TGTGCCAGCAGCTTTACGAGTAGCTCCAATGAGCAGTTCTTC,CASSFTSSSNEQFF,TRBJ2-1,-,14,TRBV7-9,-
TGTGCCAGCAGCCCGTCGGACAGATACAACAATGAGCAGTTCTTC,CASSPSDRYNNEQFF,TRBJ2-1,-,15,TRBV5-6,-
TGTGCCAGCAGTGCAGACGCCGGGGGGGTGTACGAGCAGTACTTC,CASSADAGGVYEQYF,TRBJ2-7,TRBD2,15,TRBV6-1,many
TGTGCCAGCAGTCCCGGGACGAACACCGGGGAGCTGTTTTTT,CASSPGTNTGELFF,TRBJ2-2,-,14,TRBV7-3,-
TGTGCCAGCAGCCGAGGTTCGGGGGGGGAGACCCAGTACTTC,CASSRGSGGETQYF,TRBJ2-5,TRBD2,14,TRBV4-2,-
TGTGCCAGCAGCAGAATCAGGGGGACTTATCAGCCCCAGCATTTT,CASSRIRGTYQPQHF,TRBJ1-5,TRBD1,15,TRBV28,few
TGCGCCAGCAGCCAAGAGGGAGGCAGGGGGAACTATGGCTACACCTTC,CASSQEGGRGNYGYTF,TRBJ1-2,TRBD1,16,TRBV4-3,-
TGTGCCAGCAGTGGCGGACAGGGGGGAACCGGGGAGCTGTTTTTT,CASSGGQGGTGELFF,TRBJ2-2,TRBD1,15,TRBV2,-
TGTGCCAGCAGCAGTTGGGACAGGGATACGCAGTATTTT,CASSSWDRDTQYF,TRBJ2-3,TRBD1,13,TRBV27,-
TGTGCCAGCGGGACTAGCGGGAACCACGAGCAGTACTTC,CASGTSGNHEQYF,TRBJ2-7,TRBD2,13,TRBV28,-
TGTGCCAGCAGCAAAGACAGGGATTGGGACGAGCAGTACTTC,CASSKDRDWDEQYF,TRBJ2-7,TRBD1,14,TRBV7-9,-
TGTGCCAGCAGTAAGGACGCTGGTAACTATGGCTACACCTTC,CASSKDAGNYGYTF,TRBJ1-2,-,14,TRBV6-6,-
TGTGCCAGCAGGAGTTTTAACAAGCCAGGGGGCTACGAGCAGTACTTC,CASRSFNKPGGYEQYF,TRBJ2-7,TRBD1,16,TRBV28,-
TGTGCCAGCAGCTTAGCGGGACAGCACACTGAAGCTTTCTTT,CASSLAGQHTEAFF,TRBJ1-1,TRBD1,14,TRBV11-3,-
TGCGCCAGCAGCTTGGGGGCGTCTCAAACAGATACGCAGTATTTT,CASSLGASQTDTQYF,TRBJ2-3,-,15,TRBV5-1,few
TGTGCCAGCAGCCCGGGACGGACAGACAATCAGCCCCAGCATTTT,CASSPGRTDNQPQHF,TRBJ1-5,-,15,TRBV9,-
TGTGCCAGTAGTACCAGCCGGAGTCCTGGAAACACCATATATTTT,CASSTSRSPGNTIYF,TRBJ1-3,-,15,TRBV19,-
TGTGCCAGCAGCCAGACAGGGGGTGGGCAAGAGACCCAGTACTTC,CASSQTGGGQETQYF,TRBJ2-5,TRBD1,15,TRBV7-7,-
TGCGCCAGCACCATTCCCGACGCCCCGGCGGAGACCCAGTACTTC,CASTIPDAPAETQYF,TRBJ2-5,-,15,TRBV10-2,-
TGTGCCAGCAGTGTGATAGGGGGAGCGGTGGAGCAGTTCTTC,CASSVIGGAVEQFF,TRBJ2-1,-,14,TRBV25-1,-
TGTGCCAGCAGTCAGGGGGTGACTTGGGACACTGAAGCTTTCTTT,CASSQGVTWDTEAFF,TRBJ1-1,TRBD1,15,TRBV28,-
TGTGCCAGCAGCTTATCAGGGGCAACCTCTGGAAACACCATATATTTT,CASSLSGATSGNTIYF,TRBJ1-3,-,16,TRBV7-2,-
TGTGCCAGCAGTGAATATATCTTAGGACAGCAAGAGACCCAGTACTTC,CASSEYILGQQETQYF,TRBJ2-5,-,16,TRBV25-1,-
TGTGCCAGCAGTTTAAGGACCCGTCATAGCGGGTACCCCTACAATGAGCAGTTCTTC,CASSLRTRHSGYPYNEQFF,TRBJ2-1,TRBD2,19,TRBV28,-
TGTGCCAGCTCACCGAGGACAGGGGACACCGGGGAGCTGTTTTTT,CASSPRTGDTGELFF,TRBJ2-2,TRBD1,15,TRBV18,-
TGTGCCTCCGTGGGGTGGCGGTTCACTGAAGCTTTCTTT,CASVGWRFTEAFF,TRBJ1-1,-,13,TRBV6-5,-
TGTGCCAGCTCACCGGGGACAGGGGGAACAACTAATGAAAAACTGTTTTTT,CASSPGTGGTTNEKLFF,TRBJ1-4,TRBD1,17,TRBV18,-
TGTGCCAGCAGCTCGGGCCAAACAGATACGCAGTATTTT,CASSSGQTDTQYF,TRBJ2-3,-,13,TRBV7-6,-
TGTGCCACCAGTCAAACAGGGGATGGGTACAATGAGCAGTTCTTC,CATSQTGDGYNEQFF,TRBJ2-1,TRBD1,15,TRBV15,-
TGCGCCAGCAGCTATTCCCCAGGGGGGTACACCGGGGAGCTGTTTTTT,CASSYSPGGYTGELFF,TRBJ2-2,-,16,TRBV5-1,-
TGTGCCAGCAGCCAAGTCCAGGCCACGCAAGAGACCCAGTACTTC,CASSQVQATQETQYF,TRBJ2-5,-,15,TRBV14,-